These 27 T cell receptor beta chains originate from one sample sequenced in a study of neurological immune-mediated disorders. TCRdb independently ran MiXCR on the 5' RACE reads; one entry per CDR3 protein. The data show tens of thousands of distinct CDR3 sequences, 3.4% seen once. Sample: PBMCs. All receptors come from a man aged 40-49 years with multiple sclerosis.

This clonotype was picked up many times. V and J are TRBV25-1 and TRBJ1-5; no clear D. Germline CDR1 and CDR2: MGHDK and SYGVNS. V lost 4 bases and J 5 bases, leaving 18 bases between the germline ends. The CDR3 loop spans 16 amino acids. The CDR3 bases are TGTGCCAGCAGTGTCGGACCGATGGTACGACATCAGCCCCAGCATTTT. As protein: CASSVGPMVRHQPQHF.

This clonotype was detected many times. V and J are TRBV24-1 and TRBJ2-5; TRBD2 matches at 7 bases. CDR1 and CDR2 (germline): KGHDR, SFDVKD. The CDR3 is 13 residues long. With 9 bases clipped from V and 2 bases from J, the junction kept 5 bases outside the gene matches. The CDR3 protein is CATGGTNQETQYF. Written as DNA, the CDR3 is TGTGCCACCGGCGGGACTAATCAAGAGACCCAGTACTTC.

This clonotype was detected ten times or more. CDR3 region: CASSLGQGLAKNIQYF. CDR3 sequence (DNA): TGCGCCAGCAGCCTAGGACAGGGTTTAGCCAAAAACATTCAGTACTTC. The chain recombines TRBV5-1 with TRBJ2-4, with 8 bases identical to TRBD1. Trimming removed 4 bases from V and 0 bases from J; junction bases left unmatched: 6. CDR3 size: 16 residues. Germline V CDR1 and CDR2: SGHRS, YFSETQ.

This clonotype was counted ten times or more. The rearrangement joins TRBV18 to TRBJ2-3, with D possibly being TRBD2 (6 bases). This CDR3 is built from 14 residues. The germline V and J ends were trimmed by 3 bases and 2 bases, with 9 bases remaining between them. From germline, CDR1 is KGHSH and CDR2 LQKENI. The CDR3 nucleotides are TGTGCCAGCTCACCCCGGGGGAACACAGATACGCAGTATTTT. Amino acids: CASSPRGNTDTQYF.

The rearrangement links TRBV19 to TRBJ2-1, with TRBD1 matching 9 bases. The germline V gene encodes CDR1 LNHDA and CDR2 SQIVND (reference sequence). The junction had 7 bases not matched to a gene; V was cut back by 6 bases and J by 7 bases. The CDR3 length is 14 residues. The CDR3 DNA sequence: TGTGCCAGTAGGAAGGGACAGGGTAGGAATGAGCAGTTCTTC. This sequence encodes CASRKGQGRNEQFF.

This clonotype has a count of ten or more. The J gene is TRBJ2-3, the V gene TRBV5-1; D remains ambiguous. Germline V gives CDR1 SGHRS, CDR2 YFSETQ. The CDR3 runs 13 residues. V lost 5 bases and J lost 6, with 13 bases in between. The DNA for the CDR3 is TGCGCCAGCAGAGGGCAGGTCTGGGATACGCAGTATTTT. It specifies CASRGQVWDTQYF.

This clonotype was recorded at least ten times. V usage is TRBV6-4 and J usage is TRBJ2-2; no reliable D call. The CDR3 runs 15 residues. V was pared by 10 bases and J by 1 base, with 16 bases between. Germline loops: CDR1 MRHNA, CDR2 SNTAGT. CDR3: CANSPTQWNTGELFF. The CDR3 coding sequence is TGTGCCAACAGCCCCACCCAGTGGAACACCGGGGAGCTGTTTTTT.

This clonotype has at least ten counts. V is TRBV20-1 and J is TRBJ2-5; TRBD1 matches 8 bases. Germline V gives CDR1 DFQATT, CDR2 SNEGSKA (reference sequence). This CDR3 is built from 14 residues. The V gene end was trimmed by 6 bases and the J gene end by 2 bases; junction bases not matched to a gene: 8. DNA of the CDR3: TGCAGTGCCCTCGACAGGGGTAGACAAGAGACCCAGTACTTC. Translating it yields CSALDRGRQETQYF.

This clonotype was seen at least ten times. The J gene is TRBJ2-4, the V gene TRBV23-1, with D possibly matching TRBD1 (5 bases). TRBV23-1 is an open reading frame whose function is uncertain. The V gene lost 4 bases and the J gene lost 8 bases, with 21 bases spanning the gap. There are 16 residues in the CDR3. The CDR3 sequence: CASSRKDSFRMHIQYF. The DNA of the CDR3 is TGCGCCAGCAGTCGCAAAGACAGTTTCCGGATGCACATTCAGTACTTC.

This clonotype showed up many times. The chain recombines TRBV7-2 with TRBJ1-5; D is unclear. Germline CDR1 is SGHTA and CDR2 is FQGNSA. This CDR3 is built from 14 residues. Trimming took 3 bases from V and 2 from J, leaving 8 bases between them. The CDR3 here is CASSLRPGNQPQHF. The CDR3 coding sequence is TGTGCCAGCAGCTTGAGACCGGGCAATCAGCCCCAGCATTTT. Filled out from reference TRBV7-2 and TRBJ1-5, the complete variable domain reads GAGVSQSPSNKVTEKGKDVELRCDPISGHTALYWYRQSLGQGLEFLIYFQGNSAPDKSGLPSDRFSAERTGGSVSTLTIQRTQQEDSAVYLCASSLRPGNQPQHFGDGTRLSIL.

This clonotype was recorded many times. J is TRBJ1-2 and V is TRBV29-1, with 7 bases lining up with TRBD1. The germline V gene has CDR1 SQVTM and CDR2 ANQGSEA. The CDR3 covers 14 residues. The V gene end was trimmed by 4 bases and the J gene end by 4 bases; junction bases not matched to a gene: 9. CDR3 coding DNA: TGCAGCGTTGCAGGGGGGCCCCAAGGCTATGGCTACACCTTC. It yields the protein CSVAGGPQGYGYTF.

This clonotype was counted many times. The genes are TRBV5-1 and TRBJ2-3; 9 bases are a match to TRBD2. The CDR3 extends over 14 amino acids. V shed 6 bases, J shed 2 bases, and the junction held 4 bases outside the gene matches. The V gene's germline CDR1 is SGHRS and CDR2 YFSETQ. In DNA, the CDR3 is TGCGCCAGCATGGCGGGAGGGGTCACAGATACGCAGTATTTT. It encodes CASMAGGVTDTQYF.

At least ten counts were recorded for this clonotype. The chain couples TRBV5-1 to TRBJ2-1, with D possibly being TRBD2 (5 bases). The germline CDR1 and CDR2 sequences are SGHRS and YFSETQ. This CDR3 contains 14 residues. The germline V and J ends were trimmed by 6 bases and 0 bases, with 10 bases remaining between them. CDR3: CASNSAGSYNEQFF. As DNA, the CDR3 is TGCGCCAGCAACTCCGCGGGCTCCTACAATGAGCAGTTCTTC.

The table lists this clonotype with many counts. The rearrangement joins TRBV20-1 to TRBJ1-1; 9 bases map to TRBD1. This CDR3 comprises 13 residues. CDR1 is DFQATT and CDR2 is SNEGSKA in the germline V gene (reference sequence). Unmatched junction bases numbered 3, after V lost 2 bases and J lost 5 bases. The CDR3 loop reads CSARKTGGTEAFF. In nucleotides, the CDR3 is TGCAGTGCTAGAAAGACAGGGGGGACTGAAGCTTTCTTT.

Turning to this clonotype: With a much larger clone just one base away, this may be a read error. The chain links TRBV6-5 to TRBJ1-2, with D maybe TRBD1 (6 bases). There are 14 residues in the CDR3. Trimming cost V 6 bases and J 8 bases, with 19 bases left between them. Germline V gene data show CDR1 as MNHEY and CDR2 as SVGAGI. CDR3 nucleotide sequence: TGTGCCAGCAGACTCATCGCGGAAGGGGGAGGCTACACCTTC. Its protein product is CASRLIAEGGGYTF.

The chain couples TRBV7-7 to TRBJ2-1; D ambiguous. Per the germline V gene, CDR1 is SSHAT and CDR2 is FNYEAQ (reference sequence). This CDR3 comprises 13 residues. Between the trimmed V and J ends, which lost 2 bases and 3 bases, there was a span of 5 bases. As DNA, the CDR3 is TGTGCCAGCAGCTTACGTAGCTACAATGAGCAGTTCTTC. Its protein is CASSLRSYNEQFF.

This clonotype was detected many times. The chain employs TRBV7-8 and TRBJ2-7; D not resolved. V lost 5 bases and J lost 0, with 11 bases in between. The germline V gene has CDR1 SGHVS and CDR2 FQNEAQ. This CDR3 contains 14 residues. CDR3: CASSNPGVSYEQYF. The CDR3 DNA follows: TGTGCCAGCAGCAACCCGGGCGTCTCCTACGAGCAGTACTTC.

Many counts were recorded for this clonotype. CDR3 in amino acids: CSARSAGLTYQPQHF. As DNA, the CDR3 is TGCAGTGCTAGATCGGCAGGGCTTACCTATCAGCCCCAGCATTTT. The chain carries TRBV20-1 and TRBJ1-5; TRBD1 is a possible D gene (5 bases). The V gene lost 2 bases and the J gene lost 5 bases, with 16 bases spanning the gap. The CDR3 contains 15 residues. CDR1 and CDR2 from the germline V gene are DFQATT and SNEGSKA (reference sequence).

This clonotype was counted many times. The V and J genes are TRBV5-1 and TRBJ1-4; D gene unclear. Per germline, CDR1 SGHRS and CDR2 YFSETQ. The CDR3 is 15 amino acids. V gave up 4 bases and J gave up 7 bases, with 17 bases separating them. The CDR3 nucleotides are TGCGCCAGCAGCATGGGAGGCAGCGGGGTTGAAAAACTGTTTTTT. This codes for CASSMGGSGVEKLFF.

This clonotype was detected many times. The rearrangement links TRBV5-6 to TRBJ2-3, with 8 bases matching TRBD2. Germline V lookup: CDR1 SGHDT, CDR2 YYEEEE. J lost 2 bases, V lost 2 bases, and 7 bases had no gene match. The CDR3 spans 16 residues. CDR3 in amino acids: CASSFGGALVTDTQYF. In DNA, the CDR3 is TGTGCCAGCAGCTTCGGGGGGGCTCTTGTCACAGATACGCAGTATTTT.

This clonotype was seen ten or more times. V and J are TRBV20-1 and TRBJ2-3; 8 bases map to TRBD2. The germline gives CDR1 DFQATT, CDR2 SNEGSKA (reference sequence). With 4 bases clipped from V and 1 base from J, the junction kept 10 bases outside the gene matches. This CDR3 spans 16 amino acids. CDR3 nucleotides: TGCAGTGCTATCGGAGGCGGAGCGGGGGGCACAGATACGCAGTATTTT. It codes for CSAIGGGAGGTDTQYF.

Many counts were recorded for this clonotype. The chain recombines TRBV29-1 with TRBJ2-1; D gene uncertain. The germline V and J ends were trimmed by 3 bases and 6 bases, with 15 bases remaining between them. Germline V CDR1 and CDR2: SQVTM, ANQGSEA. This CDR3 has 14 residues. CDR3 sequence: CSVDRMGGANEQFF. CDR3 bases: TGCAGCGTTGATCGTATGGGCGGAGCCAATGAGCAGTTCTTC.

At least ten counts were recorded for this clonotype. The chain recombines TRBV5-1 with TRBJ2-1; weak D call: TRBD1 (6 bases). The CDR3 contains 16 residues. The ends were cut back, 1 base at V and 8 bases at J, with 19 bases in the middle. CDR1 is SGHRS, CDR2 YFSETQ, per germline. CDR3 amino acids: CASSLMTGAVSDEQFF. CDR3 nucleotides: TGCGCCAGCAGCTTGATGACAGGAGCCGTCAGCGATGAGCAGTTCTTC. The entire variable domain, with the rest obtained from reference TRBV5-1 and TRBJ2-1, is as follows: KAGVTQTPRYLIKTRGQQVTLSCSPISGHRSVSWYQQTPGQGLQFLFEYFSETQRNKGNFPGRFSGRQFSNSRSEMNVSTLELGDSALYLCASSLMTGAVSDEQFFGPGTRLTVL.

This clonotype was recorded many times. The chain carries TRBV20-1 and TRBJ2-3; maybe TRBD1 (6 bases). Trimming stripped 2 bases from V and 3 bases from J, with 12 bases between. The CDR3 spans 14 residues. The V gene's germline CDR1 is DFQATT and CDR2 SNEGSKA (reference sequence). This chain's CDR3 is CSARKTQGTDTQYF. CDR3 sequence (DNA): TGCAGTGCTAGAAAGACCCAGGGGACAGATACGCAGTATTTT.

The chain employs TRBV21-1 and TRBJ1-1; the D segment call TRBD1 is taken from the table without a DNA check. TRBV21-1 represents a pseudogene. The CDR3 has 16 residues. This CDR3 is CASSKGRGSPDTEAFF. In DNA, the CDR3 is TGTGCCAGCAGCAAAGGCAGGGGGTCCCCGGACACTGAAGCTTTCTTT.

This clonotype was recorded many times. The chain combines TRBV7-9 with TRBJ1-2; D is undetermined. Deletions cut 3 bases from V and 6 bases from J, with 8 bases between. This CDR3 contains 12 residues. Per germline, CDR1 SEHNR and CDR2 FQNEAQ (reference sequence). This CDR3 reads CASSFVGNGYTF. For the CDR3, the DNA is TGTGCCAGCAGCTTTGTAGGTAATGGCTACACCTTC.

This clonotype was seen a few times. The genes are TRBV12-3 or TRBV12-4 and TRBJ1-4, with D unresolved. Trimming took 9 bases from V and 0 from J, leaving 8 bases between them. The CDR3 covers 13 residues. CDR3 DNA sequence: TGTGCCAGGGTAAACGCAACTAATGAAAAACTGTTTTTT. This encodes CARVNATNEKLFF.